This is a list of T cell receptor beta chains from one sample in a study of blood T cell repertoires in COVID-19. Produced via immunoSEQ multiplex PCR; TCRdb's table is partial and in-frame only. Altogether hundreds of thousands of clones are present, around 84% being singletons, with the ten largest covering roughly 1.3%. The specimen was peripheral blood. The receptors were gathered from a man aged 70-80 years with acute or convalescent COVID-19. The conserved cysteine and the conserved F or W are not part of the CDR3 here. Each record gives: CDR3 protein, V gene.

CDR3 protein: ASSLDRDFGEKLF
V gene: TRBV4-1

CDR3 protein: ASSDTSGGDTQY
V gene: TRBV5-1

CDR3 protein: ASSVRQGATEAF
V gene: TRBV5-1

CDR3 protein: ASSPTSGGTTGELF
V gene: TRBV5-1

CDR3 protein: ASSPPAVSYEQY
V gene: TRBV5-6

CDR3 protein: ATSDTRGSDEQF
V gene: TRBV24-1

CDR3 protein: ASSLDTGTEAF
V gene: TRBV11-3

CDR3 protein: ASSLGQINEKLF
V gene: TRBV7-9

CDR3 protein: ASSMGQGYEQY
V gene: TRBV19

CDR3 protein: ASSDDRQGGEKLF
V gene: TRBV25-1

CDR3 protein: ASSDPGVGNTIY
V gene: TRBV19

CDR3 protein: ASSQEAVPDTQY
V gene: TRBV4-3

CDR3 protein: ASSQELGLSSYNEQF
V gene: TRBV4-2

CDR3 protein: ASTNDRASYNEQF
V gene: TRBV5-1

CDR3 protein: ASSLMGGAEAF
V gene: TRBV5-1

CDR3 protein: ASSEGATYNEQF
V gene: TRBV6-1

CDR3 protein: ASSQDRQAGLGGYT
V gene: TRBV3-1/TRBV3-2

CDR3 protein: ASKRAGNTGELF
V gene: TRBV19

CDR3 protein: AWADGRVPENTIY
V gene: TRBV30

CDR3 protein: ASSYSLGTAKAF
V gene: TRBV6-2/TRBV6-3

CDR3 protein: ASSLLDNEQF
V gene: TRBV5-1

CDR3 protein: ASHQPRSGQPQH
V gene: TRBV28

CDR3 protein: ASSLTGLVYNEQF
V gene: TRBV7-2

CDR3 protein: ASSRQIQETQY
V gene: TRBV5-1

CDR3 protein: ASSRGTSGLYNEQF
V gene: TRBV19

CDR3 protein: ASSLGTDSEAF
V gene: TRBV7-2

CDR3 protein: ASSSGGGAYEQY
V gene: TRBV6-5

CDR3 protein: SVTRNNQETQY
V gene: TRBV29-1

CDR3 protein: AWSVDRVRGPANTGELF
V gene: TRBV30

CDR3 protein: ASSWTGKGTGELF
V gene: TRBV28

CDR3 protein: ASSPASGGADTQY
V gene: TRBV28

CDR3 protein: ASSSTYGYT
V gene: TRBV5-1

CDR3 protein: DQRGNQPQH
V gene: TRBV19

CDR3 protein: ASSVSSIQRPRTGELF
V gene: TRBV19

CDR3 protein: ASSSGGNSGNTIY
V gene: TRBV28

CDR3 protein: ASSSTSGRVNEQF
V gene: TRBV5-6

CDR3 protein: ASRAGRHTEAF
V gene: TRBV27

CDR3 protein: ASTLGLAGDEQY
V gene: TRBV7-2

CDR3 protein: ASSATQGPYEQY
V gene: TRBV5-5

CDR3 protein: ASSAPGKGARGYT
V gene: TRBV27

CDR3 protein: ASSLNRDSPPF
V gene: TRBV6-5

CDR3 protein: ASSQFLAGNTDTQY
V gene: TRBV4-3

CDR3 protein: ASSATRGEQF
V gene: TRBV2

CDR3 protein: ASSQSQGAGELF
V gene: TRBV4-3

CDR3 protein: ASSEDRDYGYT
V gene: TRBV2

CDR3 protein: ASSPFSTGANVLT
V gene: TRBV5-4

CDR3 protein: ASSLNHPGQGAYGYT
V gene: TRBV14

CDR3 protein: AISAEYNSPLH
V gene: TRBV10-3

CDR3 protein: ASRPGTSGKETQY
V gene: TRBV6-5

CDR3 protein: ASMQGAGANVLT
V gene: TRBV5-5

CDR3 protein: ASSKGVPDTQY
V gene: TRBV11-3

CDR3 protein: ASSLLAINEQF
V gene: TRBV3-1/TRBV3-2

CDR3 protein: AIRISGGEQY
V gene: TRBV10-3

CDR3 protein: ASSEKSFNLADTQY
V gene: TRBV10-1

CDR3 protein: AWNGWRGSRY
V gene: TRBV30